This T cell receptor (beta chain) was found in a study of cytomegalovirus exposure and HLA in healthy donors. The CDR3 is made up of 16 amino acids. V lost 5 bases to trimming and J lost 0 bases, with 11 bases between them. The V gene's germline CDR1 is MDHEN and CDR2 SYDVKM. Use of 60 Vbeta and 13 Jbeta primers characterized the PCR. Using immunoSEQ multiplex PCR, the repertoire was profiled, and TCRdb retains in-frame clones only, with some absent. The table shows over 150,000 clones, with around 80% occurring only once. At collection, donors were nominally healthy, but unrecorded immune exposures were probable. A word on this clone: The antigen remains unidentified.

Study-wide results and limits: Immune exposure information available was restricted to CMV serostatus. One variant, a missense change in DCLRE1C, was linked in a later analysis to TCR beta V- and J-gene trimming. In a later analysis, HLA-associated TCR beta chains were more clonally expanded than equally common others.

This TCR came from a man aged 35 to 55 in good health and CMV-seronegative. The specimen was PBMCs. This chain links TRBV28 with TRBJ1-6; no clear D gene. CDR3 sequence (DNA): TGTGCCAGCAGTCCGAACTGGAGCTCCTATAATTCACCCCTCCACTTT. This encodes CASSPNWSSYNSPLHF. Based on the CDR3 plus reference TRBV28 and TRBJ1-6, the full variable domain is DVKVTQSSRYLVKRTGEKVFLECVQDMDHENMFWYRQDPGLGLRLIYFSYDVKMKEKGDIPEGYSVSREKKERFSLILESASTNQTSMYLCASSPNWSSYNSPLHFGNGTRLTVT.